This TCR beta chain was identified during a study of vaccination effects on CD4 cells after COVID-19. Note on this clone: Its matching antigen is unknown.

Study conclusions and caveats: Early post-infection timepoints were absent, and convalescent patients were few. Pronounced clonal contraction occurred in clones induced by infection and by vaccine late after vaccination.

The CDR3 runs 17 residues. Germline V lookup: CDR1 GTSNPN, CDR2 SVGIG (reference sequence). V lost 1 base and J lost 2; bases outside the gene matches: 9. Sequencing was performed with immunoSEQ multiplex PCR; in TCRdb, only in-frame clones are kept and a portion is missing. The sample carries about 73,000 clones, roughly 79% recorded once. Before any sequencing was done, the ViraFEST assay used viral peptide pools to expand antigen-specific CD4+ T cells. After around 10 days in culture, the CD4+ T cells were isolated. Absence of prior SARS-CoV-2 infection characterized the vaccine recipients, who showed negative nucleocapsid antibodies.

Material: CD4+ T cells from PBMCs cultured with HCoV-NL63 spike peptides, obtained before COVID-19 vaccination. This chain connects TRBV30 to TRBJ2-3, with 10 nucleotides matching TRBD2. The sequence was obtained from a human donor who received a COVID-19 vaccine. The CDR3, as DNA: TGTGCCTGGAGTGAGGGCCTACTAGCGGGGTTCACAGATACGCAGTATTTT. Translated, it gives CAWSEGLLAGFTDTQYF.